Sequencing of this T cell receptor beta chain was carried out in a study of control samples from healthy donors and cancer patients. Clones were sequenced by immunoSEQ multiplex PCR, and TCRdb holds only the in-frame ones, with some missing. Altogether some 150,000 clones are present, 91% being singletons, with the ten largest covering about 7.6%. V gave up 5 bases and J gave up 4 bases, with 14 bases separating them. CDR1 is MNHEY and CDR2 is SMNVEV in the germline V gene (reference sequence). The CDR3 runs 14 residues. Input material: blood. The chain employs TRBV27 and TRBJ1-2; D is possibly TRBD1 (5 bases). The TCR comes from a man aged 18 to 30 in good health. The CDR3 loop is CASSRETGGYGYTF. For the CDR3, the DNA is TGTGCCAGCAGTCGGGAGACTGGGGGCTATGGCTACACCTTC.